Detailed here is one T cell receptor (beta chain). This record comes from a study of blood T cells in healthy people across ages. Each sample yielded at least 6 million isolated PBMCs. Through a sample-barcoded 5' primer and a J-beta primer mix, a second PCR was run for roughly 6 to 11 cycles. MiXCR, run by TCRdb on the 5' RACE reads, gives a single entry per CDR3 protein. The data show some 1.5 million distinct CDR3 sequences, approximately 28% seen once. The sequence came from a woman aged 25 to 45 in good health. The sequenced material came from blood.

CDR3 DNA: TGTGCCACCAGTGATGGGGGGGCCAACGTCCTGACTTTC. Protein product: CATSDGGANVLTF. This chain connects TRBV24-1 to TRBJ2-6; no clear D gene. The V gene's germline CDR1 is KGHDR and CDR2 SFDVKD. Deletions cut 3 bases from V and 4 bases from J, with 3 bases between. CDR3 length: 13 amino acids.